Below are 28 T cell receptor beta chains sequenced from a single sample in a study of cytomegalovirus exposure and HLA in healthy donors. Primers: 60 Vbeta forward and 13 Jbeta reverse. Using immunoSEQ multiplex PCR, the repertoire was profiled, and TCRdb retains in-frame clones only, with some absent. The table shows a few hundred thousand clones, with about 80% occurring only once. The sequenced material came from PBMCs. The receptors derive from a woman between 35 and 50 years old in good health and CMV-seronegative.

The chain has TRBV19 and TRBJ2-5; a possible D gene is TRBD1 (6 bases). The CDR3 length is 13 residues. The germline V gene encodes CDR1 LNHDA and CDR2 SQIVND (reference sequence). The V gene lost 5 bases and the J gene lost 5 bases, with 12 bases spanning the gap. The CDR3 DNA reads as TGTGCCAGTAGTTCCGCGAGGGGGGAGACCCAGTACTTC. Translation gives CASSSARGETQYF.

The chain combines TRBV13 with TRBJ2-1; TRBD1 agrees at 9 bases. V lost 5 bases to trimming and J lost 4 bases; unmatched junction nucleotides: 3. The CDR3 runs to 14 residues. Germline lookup yields CDR1 PRHDT and CDR2 FYEKMQ (reference sequence). CDR3 DNA: TGTGCCAGCAGCGGGGACAGGGCTTACAATGAGCAGTTCTTC. It specifies CASSGDRAYNEQFF.

Concerning this clone itself: A read error may account for a junction end that differs from germline. Other DNA sequences of this sample code for an identical CDR3. The chain links TRBV4-2 to TRBJ1-4, with a possible D match to TRBD1 (6 bases). Germline CDR1 LGHNA, CDR2 YNFKEQ. The CDR3 spans 16 residues. The CDR3 nucleotides are TGTGCCAGTAGCCAAGGGGGGGGGACAACTTCTGAAAAACTGTTTTTT. Translated: CASSQGGGTTSEKLFF.

The chain is built from TRBV10-3 and TRBJ1-2; 7 bases fit TRBD1. The germline CDR1 and CDR2 sequences are ENHRY and SYGVKD. CDR3 length: 15 residues. V was clipped by 2 bases and J by 6 bases; unmatched bases: 9. The DNA of the CDR3 is TGTGCCATCAGTGAGGGACAGGACTTTTTAGATGGCTACACCTTC. It specifies CAISEGQDFLDGYTF.

The gene calls are TRBV19 and TRBJ2-7, with TRBD2 matching 7 bases. CDR3 length: 14 amino acids. The J segment lost 4 bases and the V segment lost 8 bases, leaving 11 bases of the junction unmatched. Germline CDR1 reads LNHDA; CDR2 reads SQIVND (reference sequence). CDR3 region: CASSPGGGGYEQYF. In DNA, the CDR3 is TGTGCCAGTTCCCCTGGGGGGGGAGGATACGAGCAGTACTTC.

The chain uses TRBV30 and TRBJ1-2; D possibly corresponds to TRBD1 (6 bases). Germline CDR1 reads GTSNPN; CDR2 reads SVGIG (reference sequence). Trimming removed 0 bases from V and 2 bases from J, with 10 bases in between. CDR3 size: 14 residues. The CDR3 region has the DNA TGTGCCTGGAGTGTACAGGGCATAAACTATGGCTACACCTTC. Its translation: CAWSVQGINYGYTF.

The chain is built from TRBV27 and TRBJ2-2; 7 positions agree with TRBD2. CDR3 length equals 12 residues. Germline V lookup: CDR1 MNHEY, CDR2 SMNVEV (reference sequence). The trim removed 8 bases at V and 7 bases at J, leaving 4 bases unmatched. CDR3 DNA sequence: TGTGCCAGCGGGGGGGTATACGGGGAGCTGTTTTTT. Protein sequence: CASGGVYGELFF.

V is TRBV7-6 and J is TRBJ1-1, with D uncertain. The germline V and J ends were trimmed by 2 bases and 1 base, with 8 bases remaining between them. Germline V gene data show CDR1 as SGHVS and CDR2 as FNYEAQ. The CDR3 covers 14 residues. CDR3 sequence: CASSLIRENTEAFF. The CDR3 DNA follows: TGTGCCAGCAGCTTAATTCGGGAGAACACTGAAGCTTTCTTT.

J is TRBJ2-7 and V is TRBV13; tentatively, D is TRBD1 (6 bases). The CDR3 sequence is 14 residues long. Deletions cut 5 bases from V and 2 bases from J, with 13 bases between. The germline gives CDR1 PRHDT, CDR2 FYEKMQ (reference sequence). In DNA form, the CDR3 reads TGTGCCAGCAGCCATGGGGGCGTCACCTACGAGCAGTACTTC. It codes for CASSHGGVTYEQYF. Based on the CDR3 plus reference TRBV13 and TRBJ2-7, the full variable domain is AAGVIQSPRHLIKEKRETATLKCYPIPRHDTVYWYQQGPGQDPQFLISFYEKMQSDKGSIPDRFSAQQFSDYHSELNMSSLELGDSALYFCASSHGGVTYEQYFGPGTRLTVT.

This clone has just a few counts. The chain employs TRBV28 and TRBJ2-2; TRBD1 matches 11 bases. CDR1 and CDR2 from the germline V gene are MDHEN and SYDVKM. Losses at the gene ends were 3 bases for V and 5 bases for J; bases not matched to a gene: 14. This CDR3 is built from 19 residues. The CDR3 DNA reads TGTGCCAGCAGTTTGTTCACAAGGGACAGGGGGGCGGGAACCGGGGAGCTGTTTTTT. It is translated as CASSLFTRDRGAGTGELFF. The whole variable domain, filled in from reference TRBV28 and TRBJ2-2, reads DVKVTQSSRYLVKRTGEKVFLECVQDMDHENMFWYRQDPGLGLRLIYFSYDVKMKEKGDIPEGYSVSREKKERFSLILESASTNQTSMYLCASSLFTRDRGAGTGELFFGEGSRLTVL.

The genes are TRBV6-4 and TRBJ1-4; D is perhaps TRBD1 (5 bases). V lost 6 bases and J 8 bases, leaving 22 bases between the germline ends. Germline CDR1 reads MRHNA; CDR2 reads SNTAGT. The CDR3 sequence is 16 residues long. The CDR3 sequence is CASSPRAGQVREKLFF. The DNA of the CDR3 is TGTGCCAGCAGCCCCCGGGCAGGGCAGGTAAGGGAAAAACTGTTTTTT.

Ten or more counts support this clone. The rearrangement links TRBV4-3 to TRBJ2-3; possible D gene TRBD2, 6 bases. Trimming shortened V by 0 bases and J by 2 bases, and 12 bases separated the two germline ends. Germline V gives CDR1 LGHNA, CDR2 YSLEER. The CDR3 extends over 16 amino acids. The DNA of the CDR3 is TGCGCCAGCAGCCAAGAGTCCCGGGGGAACACAGATACGCAGTATTTT. Residues: CASSQESRGNTDTQYF.

CDR3 loop: CASSMPGTGSSITQYF. CDR3 nucleotide sequence: TGTGCCAGCAGCATGCCCGGGACAGGGTCAAGTATAACCCAGTACTTC. The chain carries TRBV2 and TRBJ2-5; 9 nucleotides match TRBD1. Germline V gene lookup returns CDR1 SNHLY and CDR2 FYNNEI. V lost 6 bases to trimming and J lost 8 bases; unmatched junction nucleotides: 16. This CDR3 is built from 16 residues.

This clone was observed a few times. The chain has TRBV5-8 and TRBJ1-6; D gene ambiguous. Germline assignment: CDR1 SGHTS and CDR2 YDEGEE. The CDR3 contains 14 residues. Trimming shortened V by 0 bases and J by 7 bases, and 8 bases separated the two germline ends. In DNA form, the CDR3 reads TGTGCCAGCAGCTTGGGAGGCCAAAATTCACCCCTCCACTTT. Its translation is CASSLGGQNSPLHF.

This chain connects TRBV5-4 to TRBJ1-2; 9 nucleotides agree with TRBD1. The V and J ends lost 4 bases and 5 bases, in that order; junction bases with no gene match: 12. Germline-derived CDR1 and CDR2 are SGHNT and YYREEE (reference sequence). The CDR3 runs 16 residues. CDR3: CASSKPGTGHYYGYTF. The CDR3 DNA reads TGTGCCAGCAGCAAACCGGGGACAGGGCATTATTATGGCTACACCTTC. Full variable domain (rest looked up from reference TRBV5-4 and TRBJ1-2): ETGVTQSPTHLIKTRGQQVTLRCSSQSGHNTVSWYQQALGQGPQFIFQYYREEENGRGNFPPRFSGLQFPNYSSELNVNALELDDSALYLCASSKPGTGHYYGYTFGSGTRLTVV.

This chain links TRBV19 with TRBJ1-2, with unresolved D. There are 14 residues in the CDR3. The germline V and J ends were trimmed by 5 bases and 5 bases, with 15 bases remaining between them. Germline V gene sequence: CDR1 LNHDA, CDR2 SQIVND (reference sequence). The CDR3 region is CASSLREGEYGYTF. The CDR3 bases are TGTGCCAGTAGTCTACGAGAGGGAGAGTATGGCTACACCTTC.

This clone appeared once. The chain has TRBV5-1 and TRBJ1-4; 7 bases fit TRBD1. This CDR3 contains 14 residues. The germline V gene has CDR1 SGHRS and CDR2 YFSETQ. The J segment lost 10 bases and the V segment lost 8 bases, leaving 14 bases of the junction unmatched. The CDR3 region is CASTPGGSGGKLFF. The CDR3 bases are TGCGCCAGTACCCCGGGGGGGTCAGGGGGAAAACTGTTTTTT.

This clone was found a few times. The chain uses TRBV5-6 and TRBJ2-7; 7 bases are a match to TRBD2. V gave up 4 bases and J gave up 3 bases; unmatched junction bases: 4. This CDR3 region has 13 residues. Germline V gene lookup returns CDR1 SGHDT and CDR2 YYEEEE. CDR3 in amino acids: CASSRGGDYEQYF. In DNA, the CDR3 is TGTGCCAGCAGCCGGGGAGGGGACTACGAGCAGTACTTC.

This clone has just a few counts. This sequence joins TRBV6-5 and TRBJ1-4; D is undetermined. CDR3 length: 12 amino acids. The germline gives CDR1 MNHEY, CDR2 SVGAGI. V lost 6 bases to trimming and J lost 7 bases, with 9 bases between them. The CDR3 nucleotides read TGTGCCAGCAGAAACCCGGGTGAAAAACTGTTTTTT. This translates into CASRNPGEKLFF.

This chain links TRBV5-1 with TRBJ2-5, with D perhaps TRBD1 (6 bases). The CDR3 consists of 15 residues. V lost 4 bases and J 5 bases, leaving 18 bases between the germline ends. Germline CDR1 is SGHRS and CDR2 is YFSETQ. DNA of the CDR3: TGCGCCAGCAGCCCCGCCCAGGGGTCCCAGGAGACCCAGTACTTC. Its translation is CASSPAQGSQETQYF.

The J gene is TRBJ1-1, the V gene TRBV21-1; the table assigns TRBD1, which was not confirmed against the DNA. TRBV21-1 is a pseudogene segment. The CDR3 has 15 amino acids. The CDR3 is CASSKGDRGGTEAFF. The CDR3 DNA follows: TGTGCCAGCAGCAAAGGGGACAGGGGCGGGACTGAAGCTTTCTTT.

The genes are TRBV4-3 and TRBJ1-1, with 8 bases that match TRBD1. This CDR3 has 15 amino acids. In germline, CDR1 is LGHNA, CDR2 YSLEER. The V segment lost 0 bases and the J segment 7 bases; nucleotides outside the gene matches: 7. CDR3 nucleotide sequence: TGCGCCAGCAGCCAAGATAAGGACAGGGTTAATGAAGCTTTCTTT. It codes for CASSQDKDRVNEAFF.

This clone was counted once. The chain links TRBV15 to TRBJ1-2; 7 nucleotides align to TRBD1. V was clipped by 1 base and J by 4 bases; unmatched bases: 6. CDR1 is LNHNV and CDR2 is YYDKDF in the germline V gene (reference sequence). There are 15 residues in the CDR3. The CDR3 DNA sequence: TGTGCCACCAGCAGAGTCAGGGGGTTAGGCTATGGCTACACCTTC. Amino acids: CATSRVRGLGYGYTF.

The table lists this clone with a few counts. V gene TRBV7-9 combines with J gene TRBJ1-6; TRBD1 is a possible D gene (5 bases). Germline CDR1 reads SEHNR; CDR2 reads FQNEAQ (reference sequence). CDR3 length: 15 amino acids. Trimming removed 4 bases at V and 8 bases at J, with 15 bases between. The DNA of the CDR3 is TGTGCCAGCAGCTCCCCAAGGGGATGGGATTCACCCCTCCACTTT. Protein sequence: CASSSPRGWDSPLHF.

The chain is built from TRBV19 and TRBJ2-2, with D perhaps TRBD1 (6 bases). V lost 3 bases, J lost 4 bases, and 12 bases lay in between. The germline gives CDR1 LNHDA, CDR2 SQIVND (reference sequence). The CDR3 runs 15 residues. CDR3 DNA: TGTGCCAGTAGTATTTTGGGGGCGGGCACCGGGGAGCTGTTTTTT. Translated, it gives CASSILGAGTGELFF.

About this clone itself: Germline and junction disagree at one end, which may indicate a read error. The genes are TRBV7-9 and TRBJ1-2; no reliable D call. The CDR3 loop spans 14 amino acids. The germline V gene encodes CDR1 SEHNR and CDR2 FQNEAQ (reference sequence). CDR3 sequence (DNA): TGTGCCAGCAGCAATCACGCCTCAGGCTATGGCTACCCCTTC. This codes for CASSNHASGYGYPF.

This clone was found a few times. The chain employs TRBV6-6 and TRBJ2-1; TRBD1 is a possible D gene (5 bases). The germline V gene has CDR1 MNHNY and CDR2 SVGAGI (reference sequence). The CDR3 is made up of 16 amino acids. V dropped 2 bases and J dropped 0 bases, with 11 bases sitting between them. CDR3 protein: CASSYGAYSSYNEQFF. CDR3 sequence (DNA): TGTGCCAGCAGTTACGGGGCGTATAGCTCCTACAATGAGCAGTTCTTC.

This clone was seen once. The J gene is TRBJ2-6, the V gene TRBV7-9; 7 bases fit TRBD1. This CDR3 is 11 amino acids long. The junction had 2 bases not matched to a gene; V was cut back by 1 base and J by 17 bases. The V gene's germline CDR1 is SEHNR and CDR2 FQNEAQ (reference sequence). CDR3: CASSLEGALTF. DNA for the CDR3: TGTGCCAGCAGCTTAGAGGGGGCATTGACTTTC. The variable domain in full, completed from reference TRBV7-9 and TRBJ2-6, reads DTGVSQNPRHKITKRGQNVTFRCDPISEHNRLYWYRQTLGQGPEFLTYFQNEAQLEKSRLLSDRFSAERPKGSFSTLEIQRTEQGDSAMYLCASSLEGALTFGAGSRLTVL.